Listed below are T cell receptor beta chains from one sample, sequenced in a study of vaccination and CD4 T cells after COVID-19. TCRdb redid the calling of the PCR reads with MiXCR, one entry per CDR3 protein. The table records tens of thousands of distinct CDR3 sequences, 50% to 65% of them present only once. Sample: CD4+ T cells from blood, taken before SARS-CoV-2 vaccination. The receptors here all came from a human donor who had recovered from COVID-19. CDR3s include the opening cysteine and the closing phenylalanine or tryptophan. D genes are given only for firm matches. Size is omitted from some rows. Given values are once, few, many or a class for expanded clones.

>TRBD2|few|TRBV6-5|TRBJ2-3
TGTGCCAGCAGTTACCCAGTGAGGACTAGCGGTCGCACAGATACGCAGTATTTT
CASSYPVRTSGRTDTQYF
>TRBD2|NA|TRBV20-1|TRBJ2-1
TGCAGTGCTCAGCCCGGGACTAGGAGCAATGAGCAGTTCTTC
CSAQPGTRSNEQFF
>TRBD2|once|TRBV20-1|TRBJ2-3
TGCAGTGCTAGAGAAACGGGAGGGATAGATACGCAGTATTTT
CSARETGGIDTQYF
>NA|NA|TRBV7-9|TRBJ2-3
TGTGCCAGCAGCTTTATGGGGGCGCAGGCAGATACGCAGTATTTT
CASSFMGAQADTQYF
>NA|NA|TRBV9|TRBJ2-2
TGTGCCAGCAGCGTCTTTAGCACCGGGGAGCTGTTTTTT
CASSVFSTGELFF
>NA|NA|TRBV19|TRBJ1-1
TGTGCCAGTAGTCTAAGACGGATGACTGAAGCTTTCTTT
CASSLRRMTEAFF
>NA|few|TRBV20-1|TRBJ2-7
TGCAGTGCCATTCTCTACCGGAGATCCTACGAGCAGTACTTC
CSAILYRRSYEQYF
>TRBD1|NA|TRBV11-2|TRBJ2-3
TGTGCCAGCAGCCAGAGACAGGGATGGGACGTGGATACGCAGTATTTT
CASSQRQGWDVDTQYF
>NA|NA|TRBV15|TRBJ1-3
TGTGCCACCAGCAGCTTTGACACCATATATTTT
CATSSFDTIYF
>TRBD2|few|TRBV7-3|TRBJ2-3
TGTGCCAGCAGCTTCGGCGGGAGGCCCACAGATACGCAGTATTTT
CASSFGGRPTDTQYF
>NA|few|TRBV7-6|TRBJ2-7
TGTGCCAGCAGTACCCGAGGAGGCCCGGGCGAGCAGTACTTC
CASSTRGGPGEQYF
>NA|few|TRBV7-9|TRBJ2-5
TGTGCCAGCAGCTTAGGGGGCGGCCAAGAGACCCAGTACTTC
CASSLGGGQETQYF
>TRBD1|NA|TRBV20-1|TRBJ1-2
TGCAGTGCTACAAGGCCAACAGGGGACGACTATGGCTACACCTTC
CSATRPTGDDYGYTF
>NA|few|TRBV20-1|TRBJ2-3
TGCAGTGCTAGTGACCGGTGGGGCACAGATACGCAGTATTTT
CSASDRWGTDTQYF
>TRBD1|NA|TRBV7-9|TRBJ2-7
TGTGCCAGCAGCTCGGACAGGGAAGTTAACGAGCAGTACTTC
CASSSDREVNEQYF
>NA|few|TRBV15|TRBJ2-1
TGTGCCACCAGCAGAGATTGGCGGGACTCCTACAATGAGCAGTTCTTC
CATSRDWRDSYNEQFF
>NA|once|TRBV2|TRBJ2-1
TGTGCCAGCAGTGAGTGGTGGGTTTTCTACAATGAGCAGTTCTTC
CASSEWWVFYNEQFF
>TRBD2|few|TRBV20-1|TRBJ2-7
TGCAGTGCTATTACTAGCGGGAATACCTACGAGCAGTACTTC
CSAITSGNTYEQYF
>NA|NA|TRBV6-5|TRBJ2-7
TGTGCCAGCAGTTACCGGGGGCGGGCGAGCGAGCAGTACTTC
CASSYRGRASEQYF
>NA|few|TRBV20-1|TRBJ2-1
TGCAGTGCTAGTCAGCGGGACAATGAGCAGTTCTTC
CSASQRDNEQFF
>NA|few|TRBV2|TRBJ1-5
TGTGCCAGCAGTGAACTACAGGGAGATCAGCCCCAGCATTTT
CASSELQGDQPQHF
>TRBD2|NA|TRBV20-1|TRBJ2-1
TGCAGTGCCATGGCCGCAGCGGGAGTCAATGAGCAGTTCTTC
CSAMAAAGVNEQFF
>NA|NA|TRBV20-1|TRBJ1-1
TGCAGTGCCAAGGACGTAGGACCGGGGAGCACTGAAGCTTTCTTT
CSAKDVGPGSTEAFF
>NA|NA|TRBV27|TRBJ1-5
TGTGCCAGCAGTTTTTCAGGGACGAGCGGTCAGCCCCAGCATTTT
CASSFSGTSGQPQHF
>NA|NA|TRBV7-9|TRBJ1-1
TGTGCCAGCAGCTTACAGGGGCTCGGGGCAGTAGCTGAAGCTTTCTTT
CASSLQGLGAVAEAFF
>NA|NA|TRBV21-1|TRBJ2-7
TGTGCCAGCAGCAAAGTAAGGATAGGGCGCCGGGGCCACGAGCAGTACTTC
CASSKVRIGRRGHEQYF
>NA|NA|TRBV28|TRBJ2-5
TGTGCCAGCAGTTTCGGGGCGGTGAAGACCCAGTACTTC
CASSFGAVKTQYF
>NA|few|TRBV7-9|TRBJ1-5
TGTGCCAGCAGCCCCGGGACGGCAAATCAGCCCCAGCATTTT
CASSPGTANQPQHF
>NA|NA|TRBV7-9|TRBJ2-2
TGTGCCAGCAGCTTTACCACCGGGGAGCTGTTTTTT
CASSFTTGELFF
>NA|NA|TRBV28|TRBJ1-5
TGTGCCAGCAGCCCTAATAATCAGCCCCAGCATTTT
CASSPNNQPQHF
>NA|NA|TRBV11-3|TRBJ2-3
TGTGCCAGCAGCTTAATCCCCACACCGTGGACGAGGGGAGATACGCAGTATTTT
CASSLIPTPWTRGDTQYF
>NA|few|TRBV20-1|TRBJ1-6
TGCAGTGCTCGGCGGACGTTACCCCTCCACTTT
CSARRTLPLHF
>NA|NA|TRBV25-1|TRBJ2-5
TGTGCCAGCAGTGAATGGGGTCGGAGACAACAAGAGACCCAGTACTTC
CASSEWGRRQQETQYF
>TRBD2|NA|TRBV6-2/TRBV6-3|TRBJ2-3
TGTGCCAGCAGTTACCGGCAGCGGGATTATAAAGATACGCAGTATTTT
CASSYRQRDYKDTQYF
>TRBD1|NA|TRBV24-1|TRBJ2-3
TGTGCCACCGGGAGAACAGGGGTACTCACAGATACGCAGTATTTT
CATGRTGVLTDTQYF
>TRBD1|NA|TRBV4-2|TRBJ2-5
TGTGCCAGCAGCCAACACAGGACAGGGGCGGGCCAAGAGACCCAGTACTTC
CASSQHRTGAGQETQYF
>TRBD1|NA|TRBV19|TRBJ2-1
TGTGCCAGTAGGTCCCGACAGGGTGTAAATGAGCAGTTCTTC
CASRSRQGVNEQFF
>TRBD2|NA|TRBV20-1|TRBJ2-4
TGCAGTGCTAGTAGATTGGCGGGAGGGCCGGAGAACATTCAGTACTTC
CSASRLAGGPENIQYF
>NA|few|TRBV28|TRBJ1-6
TGTGCCAGCATGGTGGGGTATCAGGGAGGAACCTATAATTCACCCCTCCACTTT
CASMVGYQGGTYNSPLHF
>NA|NA|TRBV6-1|TRBJ2-3
TGTGCCAGCAGTGCGGGACAGCGGACTAGTTGGGCAGATACGCAGTATTTT
CASSAGQRTSWADTQYF
>TRBD2|NA|TRBV6-2/TRBV6-3|TRBJ2-7
TGTGCCAGCAAGCCGAGCGGGATCTCCTACGAGCAGTACTTC
CASKPSGISYEQYF
>TRBD1|NA|TRBV20-1|TRBJ1-5
TGCAGTGCTTCCAAGGGACAGGGGCATCAGCCCCAGCATTTT
CSASKGQGHQPQHF
>NA|NA|TRBV15|TRBJ2-4
TGTGCCACCACCCAGGGGTTTGGAAACATTCAGTACTTC
CATTQGFGNIQYF
>TRBD2|NA|TRBV7-9|TRBJ2-5
TGTGCCAGCAGCCCGTTAGCGGGAGTTGGGCCAGGGGAGACCCAGTACTTC
CASSPLAGVGPGETQYF
>NA|NA|TRBV28|TRBJ2-5
TGTGCCAGCAGTTCTAGCGCTACAAAAGAGACCCAGTACTTC
CASSSSATKETQYF
>NA|NA|TRBV6-1|TRBJ1-6
TGTGCCACCAGGGTTGGGGAGGATCGGAGCTCCTATAATTCACCCCTCCACTTT
CATRVGEDRSSYNSPLHF
>NA|NA|TRBV20-1|TRBJ1-2
TGCAGTGCTAGAGATCCGAAAACCCTGGAGGGCTACACCTTC
CSARDPKTLEGYTF
>TRBD1|once|TRBV19|TRBJ2-1
TGTGCCAGTAGTAGAGACAGGGAGTACAATGAGCAGTTCTTC
CASSRDREYNEQFF
>NA|NA|TRBV7-9|TRBJ1-5
TGTGCCAGCAGCTTAGCGGAGGGGGTAGGGCCCCAGCATTTT
CASSLAEGVGPQHF
>TRBD1|NA|TRBV6-5|TRBJ1-2
TGTGCCAGCAGTTTCAATGAGGGGGCCGGAGGCTACACCTTC
CASSFNEGAGGYTF
>NA|NA|TRBV28|TRBJ2-7
TGTGCCAGCAGTTGGAAAGGGTACGAGCAGTACTTC
CASSWKGYEQYF
>TRBD2|NA|TRBV12-3/TRBV12-4|TRBJ2-3
TGTGCCAGCAGCCGGACTAGCGGGAGCCCCACAGATACGCAGTATTTT
CASSRTSGSPTDTQYF
>TRBD1|NA|TRBV7-6|TRBJ2-2
TGTGCCAGCAGCTTAGTCGGGACAGGAGACACCGGGGAGCTGTTTTTT
CASSLVGTGDTGELFF
>TRBD2|few|TRBV20-1|TRBJ2-7
TGCAGTGCACAAACGAAGGTAGCGGGAAAACTCTACGAGCAGTACTTC
CSAQTKVAGKLYEQYF
>TRBD1|few|TRBV20-1|TRBJ1-2
TGCAGTGCTAGAGATCGGATAGGTGTTACGGGACAGGGTAATATAAACTATGGCTACACCTTC
CSARDRIGVTGQGNINYGYTF
>TRBD2|NA|TRBV20-1|TRBJ2-3
TGCAGTGCGAGAACTAGCGGTAGCACAGATACGCAGTATTTT
CSARTSGSTDTQYF
>NA|NA|TRBV19|TRBJ1-5
TGTGCCAGTAGTATTTCTGGCAGGAATCAGCCCCAGCATTTT
CASSISGRNQPQHF
>NA|few|TRBV5-5|TRBJ2-5
TGTGCCAGCAGCTTGGTTTGGGGGAGGCCTTTGGGGACCCAGTACTTC
CASSLVWGRPLGTQYF